The 20 T cell receptor beta chains reported below all come from one sample, sequenced in a study of blood T cell repertoires in COVID-19. The table came from immunoSEQ multiplex PCR; TCRdb's copy has only in-frame clones and leaves some out. The sample carries tens of thousands of clones, approximately 77% recorded once. Sequencing was carried out using peripheral blood. The receptor source for this set is an older woman with COVID-19, enrolled during active disease.

The chain employs TRBV10-3 and TRBJ1-1, with D possibly TRBD1 on 6 matching bases. This CDR3 is 13 amino acids long. Trimming cost V 5 bases and J 4 bases, with 11 bases left between them. Germline V gene data show CDR1 as ENHRY and CDR2 as SYGVKD. The chain's CDR3 is CAISPGGVTEAFF. CDR3 DNA: TGTGCCATCAGTCCGGGGGGCGTCACTGAAGCTTTCTTT.

The CDR3 bases are TGTGCCAGCTCACCGGCGGGGAAAGTGACCCTTGACGAGCAGTACTTC. It yields the protein CASSPAGKVTLDEQYF. V is TRBV18 and J is TRBJ2-7; maybe TRBD2 (6 bases). In germline, CDR1 is KGHSH, CDR2 LQKENI. This CDR3 spans 16 amino acids. Trimming took off 3 bases at V and 5 bases at J, with 20 bases between the two ends.

The chain has TRBV4-3 and TRBJ1-1, with D perhaps TRBD1 (6 bases). Germline V gene sequence: CDR1 LGHNA, CDR2 YSLEER. Trimming removed 4 bases at V and 1 base at J, with 13 bases between. This CDR3 spans 15 amino acids. The CDR3 is CASSRILGQNTEAFF. The CDR3 DNA is TGCGCCAGCAGCCGGATTTTGGGACAGAACACTGAAGCTTTCTTT.

The V gene is TRBV6-5, the J gene TRBJ1-1, with 7 bases aligning to TRBD1. Germline lookup yields CDR1 MNHEY and CDR2 SVGAGI. V shed 10 bases, J shed 8 bases, and the junction held 13 bases outside the gene matches. The CDR3 totals 13 residues. CDR3 sequence (DNA): TGTGCCATCAGGCGGGGGGGACAGTCAGAAGCTTTCTTT. Protein sequence: CAIRRGGQSEAFF.

The genes are TRBV2 and TRBJ2-1; TRBD1 agrees at 8 bases. The V gene end was trimmed by 6 bases and the J gene end by 15 bases; junction bases not matched to a gene: 10. CDR1 is SNHLY and CDR2 is FYNNEI in the germline V gene. This CDR3 has 12 residues. CDR3 region: CASSAHRDRTFF. For the CDR3, the DNA is TGTGCCAGCAGCGCCCACAGGGACAGGACGTTCTTC.

The chain carries TRBV9 and TRBJ2-4; possible D gene TRBD2, 5 bases. This CDR3 contains 15 residues. With 0 bases removed from V and 1 base from J, the gap between germline ends came to 8 bases. Germline CDR1 SGDLS, CDR2 YYNGEE. DNA of the CDR3: TGTGCCAGCAGCGTAGACCCGGGGGCCAAAAACATTCAGTACTTC. Translated: CASSVDPGAKNIQYF.

The rearrangement joins TRBV28 to TRBJ2-5; D possibly corresponds to TRBD1 (5 bases). V was pared by 4 bases and J by 7 bases, with 7 bases between. The germline V gene encodes CDR1 MDHEN and CDR2 SYDVKM. This CDR3 spans 11 amino acids. CDR3 amino acids: CASSSDRTQYF. For the CDR3, the DNA is TGTGCCAGCAGTTCCGACAGGACCCAGTACTTC.

This CDR3 reads CATSDLGTSGASSTDTQYF. CDR3 in DNA: TGTGCCACCAGTGATTTAGGGACTAGCGGGGCCTCTAGCACAGATACGCAGTATTTT. The V and J genes are TRBV24-1 and TRBJ2-3; 13 bases are shared with TRBD2. Germline V gives CDR1 KGHDR, CDR2 SFDVKD. V dropped 1 base and J dropped 0; count of bases not matched to a gene: 6. The CDR3 loop spans 19 amino acids.

The chain couples TRBV4-3 to TRBJ1-5; maybe TRBD1 (5 bases). The CDR3 has 15 amino acids. Looked up from germline, CDR1 is LGHNA and CDR2 is YSLEER. Trimming stripped 0 bases from V and 4 bases from J, with 10 bases between. The CDR3 protein is CASSQEAGRNQPQHF. The DNA of the CDR3 is TGCGCCAGCAGCCAAGAGGCAGGGCGAAATCAGCCCCAGCATTTT.

The chain joins TRBV11-3 to TRBJ2-5, with a weak D call TRBD1 (7 bases). This CDR3 comprises 14 residues. V lost 1 base and J lost 2, with 8 bases in between. Germline V gene lookup returns CDR1 SGHNT and CDR2 YENEEA. The CDR3 DNA sequence: TGTGCCAGCAGCTTAGCAGGGGGGCAAGAGACCCAGTACTTC. It specifies CASSLAGGQETQYF. The full variable domain, completed using reference TRBV11-3 and TRBJ2-5, is EAGVVQSPRYKIIEKKQPVAFWCNPISGHNTLYWYLQNLGQGPELLIRYENEEAVDDSQLPKDRFSAERLKGVDSTLKIQPAELGDSAVYLCASSLAGGQETQYFGPGTRLLVL.

This clone has just a few counts. The V gene is TRBV15, the J gene TRBJ2-3; 8 positions match TRBD1. CDR3 length equals 17 residues. Germline values: CDR1 LNHNV, CDR2 YYDKDF (reference sequence). J lost 1 base, V lost 1 base, and 7 bases had no gene match. The CDR3 is CATSRGTGISGTDTQYF. CDR3 DNA sequence: TGTGCCACCAGCAGAGGGACAGGGATCTCTGGCACAGATACGCAGTATTTT.

V is TRBV18 and J is TRBJ1-1; no reliable D call. The CDR3 is made up of 15 amino acids. V was clipped by 1 base and J by 1 base, with 10 bases between them. From germline, CDR1 is KGHSH and CDR2 LQKENI. CDR3 bases: TGTGCCAGCTCACCACAGAAGGGAGCGAACACTGAAGCTTTCTTT. Translation gives CASSPQKGANTEAFF.

V usage is TRBV28 and J usage is TRBJ2-1, with 9 bases that match TRBD2. This CDR3 spans 19 amino acids. The V gene end was trimmed by 3 bases and the J gene end by 8 bases; junction bases not matched to a gene: 20. Germline CDR1 and CDR2: MDHEN and SYDVKM. The CDR3 here is CASSFFASPRDSGRDEQFF. For the CDR3, the DNA is TGTGCCAGCAGTTTTTTCGCCTCTCCCCGGGATAGCGGGAGAGATGAGCAGTTCTTC.

The table lists this clone with a count of one. This chain uses TRBV6-1 with TRBJ2-5; 7 positions agree with TRBD1. This CDR3 has 16 amino acids. Germline CDR1 and CDR2: MNHNS and SASEGT. The V gene end was trimmed by 4 bases and the J gene end by 1 base; junction bases not matched to a gene: 9. CDR3 in amino acids: CASSGSEGTAQETQYF. CDR3 nucleotides: TGTGCCAGCAGTGGGTCAGAGGGGACAGCCCAAGAGACCCAGTACTTC.

This clone was found once. This chain connects TRBV24-1 to TRBJ1-2; D is possibly TRBD1 (6 bases). Germline V lookup: CDR1 KGHDR, CDR2 SFDVKD. V lost 4 bases and J 5 bases, leaving 13 bases between the germline ends. The CDR3 has 14 residues. The CDR3, as DNA: TGTGCCACCAGTGAAGCAGGGGCGCGGTATGGCTACACCTTC. It translates to CATSEAGARYGYTF.

V gene TRBV28 combines with J gene TRBJ2-1; weak D call: TRBD2 (7 bases). V gave up 7 bases and J gave up 0 bases, with 19 bases separating them. The CDR3 totals 17 residues. In germline, CDR1 is MDHEN, CDR2 SYDVKM. This CDR3 reads CASTGGGGALSYNEQFF. CDR3 coding DNA: TGTGCCAGCACGGGGGGCGGAGGGGCGCTCTCCTACAATGAGCAGTTCTTC.

The chain recombines TRBV6-5 with TRBJ1-1; D not resolved. Germline V lookup: CDR1 MNHEY, CDR2 SVGAGI. Deletions cut 2 bases from V and 1 base from J, with 8 bases between. CDR3 length: 14 amino acids. The CDR3 region is CASSYKRQNTEAFF. The CDR3 DNA is TGTGCCAGCAGTTACAAGAGGCAGAACACTGAAGCTTTCTTT.

The rearrangement links TRBV18 to TRBJ2-2, with D perhaps matching TRBD1 (6 bases). Germline V CDR1 and CDR2: KGHSH, LQKENI. V lost 2 bases to trimming and J lost 8 bases, with 12 bases between them. The CDR3 consists of 14 residues. The CDR3 nucleotides are TGTGCCAGCTCACCAAACCAGGGGACGGGGGAGCTGTTTTTT. Amino acid sequence: CASSPNQGTGELFF.

This sequence joins TRBV19 and TRBJ1-2, with a tentative D call TRBD1 (6 bases). In germline, CDR1 is LNHDA, CDR2 SQIVND (reference sequence). The CDR3 is made up of 13 amino acids. Trimming stripped 9 bases from V and 3 bases from J, with 14 bases between. CDR3 nucleotides: TGTGCCAGCGAGGACGGGGGGCACTATGGCTACACCTTC. Translated: CASEDGGHYGYTF.

The chain joins TRBV19 to TRBJ2-1; 9 positions agree with TRBD2. CDR1 and CDR2 from the germline V gene are LNHDA and SQIVND (reference sequence). The J segment lost 7 bases and the V segment lost 4 bases, leaving 14 bases of the junction unmatched. The length of the CDR3 is 17 residues. The CDR3 nucleotides are TGTGCCAGTAGTACCAACTCGCCGGGACTAGCCGCTAATGAGCAGTTCTTC. Protein sequence: CASSTNSPGLAANEQFF.